This entry describes one T cell receptor beta chain. As originally analysed: Reference gene primer amplification yielded estimated nucleated cell counts. This table comes from immunoSEQ multiplex PCR, and its TCRdb copy is limited to in-frame clones, with some not included. That table supplies the V and J calls and clone size; D and trimming were determined from the DNA. The sample holds around 120,000 clones; about 88% are singletons and the top ten take 2.1%. This entry is derived from a study of blood T cell repertoires in COVID-19. Study as a whole: PBMCs, B-cell-depleted T cells, or T cells provided the cDNA or gDNA that made up the material.

CDR3 length: 14 amino acids. The V gene lost 5 bases and the J gene lost 2 bases, with 12 bases spanning the gap. Germline CDR1 and CDR2: SEHNR and FQNEAQ (reference sequence). The receptor was derived from a human donor in a cohort sampled during active COVID-19. Sample: peripheral blood. The rearrangement joins TRBV7-9 to TRBJ2-5; D call uncertain. The CDR3 region is CASSPPSEQETQYF. CDR3 coding DNA: TGTGCCAGCAGCCCCCCGTCGGAGCAAGAGACCCAGTACTTC.